These 30 T cell receptor beta chains originate from one sample sequenced in a study of T cell responses to AZD1222 COVID-19 vaccine. Sequenced by immunoSEQ multiplex PCR; TCRdb stores in-frame clones only, minus some. The sample consists of around 160,000 clones, approximately 90% of them appearing once. The starting material was peripheral blood, obtained on day 0 of AZD1222 vaccination. The receptors shown here come from an adult in good health.

This clone has only a few counts. V is TRBV7-3 and J is TRBJ1-1, with D unclear. CDR3 size: 14 residues. Trimming pared 2 bases from V and 0 bases from J, leaving 7 bases between. Per germline, CDR1 SGHTA and CDR2 FQGTGA. CDR3 sequence reads: CASSLDGMNTEAFF. The CDR3 DNA follows: TGTGCCAGCAGCTTAGATGGGATGAACACTGAAGCTTTCTTT.

The chain joins TRBV18 to TRBJ1-1, with 8 bases aligning to TRBD1. CDR1 is KGHSH and CDR2 is LQKENI in the germline V gene. The V and J ends lost 6 bases and 3 bases, in that order; junction bases with no gene match: 3. The CDR3 spans 13 residues. The CDR3 protein is CASSTGEDTEAFF. The CDR3 nucleotides are TGTGCCAGCTCGACAGGGGAGGACACTGAAGCTTTCTTT. The full variable domain, with the rest looked up from reference TRBV18 and TRBJ1-1, is NAGVMQNPRHLVRRRGQEARLRCSPMKGHSHVYWYRQLPEEGLKFMVYLQKENIIDESGMPKERFSAEFPKEGPSILRIQQVVRGDSAAYFCASSTGEDTEAFFGQGTRLTVV.

This sequence joins TRBV11-2 and TRBJ2-2; D is perhaps TRBD1 or TRBD2 (5 bases each). Germline CDR1 SGHAT, CDR2 FQNNGV. The CDR3 length is 15 residues. V was clipped by 8 bases and J by 1 base, with 14 bases between them. This chain's CDR3 is CASSGRGRNTGELFF. CDR3 in DNA: TGTGCCAGCTCGGGACGGGGACGGAACACCGGGGAGCTGTTTTTT.

This clone was recorded once. This chain uses TRBV7-2 with TRBJ1-4; TRBD1 agrees at 9 bases. The germline gives CDR1 SGHTA, CDR2 FQGNSA. The CDR3 extends over 15 amino acids. The V and J ends lost 5 bases and 8 bases, in that order; junction bases with no gene match: 9. The DNA for the CDR3 is TGTGCCAGCAGCGCCCACAGGGGGCGAAACGAAAAACTGTTTTTT. Its protein is CASSAHRGRNEKLFF.

This rearrangement joins TRBV7-6 to TRBJ1-2, with a weak D call TRBD1 (6 bases). Per germline, CDR1 SGHVS and CDR2 FNYEAQ. The V end was cut by 5 bases, the J end by 2 bases, with 18 bases between. This CDR3 spans 16 amino acids. Written as DNA, the CDR3 is TGTGCCAGCAGCCCGCACACAGGGAGGAGGAACTATGGCTACACCTTC. Translation gives CASSPHTGRRNYGYTF.

V and J are TRBV12-5 and TRBJ2-3; no firm D call. Trimming took 2 bases from V and 6 from J, leaving 6 bases between them. Germline lookup yields CDR1 LGHNT and CDR2 FRNRAP. The CDR3 length is 12 residues. This CDR3 is CASGLSGDTQYF. The CDR3 nucleotides are TGTGCTAGTGGTTTGAGTGGCGATACGCAGTATTTT.

This clone has a handful of counts. The V and J genes are TRBV28 and TRBJ1-2, with 10 bases that match TRBD1. The CDR3 has 16 residues. Germline V CDR1 and CDR2: MDHEN, SYDVKM. V shed 1 base and J 4 bases; nucleotides not matched to a gene: 6. The CDR3 region has the DNA TGTGCCAGCAGTTTATTCGGACAGGGGGTTGGCTATGGCTACACCTTC. It specifies CASSLFGQGVGYGYTF.

V is TRBV7-9 and J is TRBJ2-7; D not certain. Trimming pared 3 bases from V and 3 bases from J, leaving 6 bases between. The germline gives CDR1 SEHNR, CDR2 FQNEAQ (reference sequence). The CDR3 consists of 12 residues. This chain's CDR3 is CASSFGHYEQYF. The CDR3 bases are TGTGCCAGCAGCTTCGGCCACTACGAGCAGTACTTC.

The V call is TRBV6-5, the J call TRBJ1-2; maybe TRBD1 (5 bases). Trimming shortened V by 8 bases and J by 8 bases, and 21 bases separated the two germline ends. The germline V gene has CDR1 MNHEY and CDR2 SVGAGI. This CDR3 spans 14 amino acids. CDR3 nucleotides: TGTGCCAGCGGCTCTCGGGACGTAGTTCGGGGCTACACCTTC. Amino acid sequence: CASGSRDVVRGYTF.

The gene calls are TRBV28 and TRBJ2-1; TRBD2 agrees at 7 bases. The CDR3 runs to 16 residues. Germline V lookup: CDR1 MDHEN, CDR2 SYDVKM. The V gene end was trimmed by 6 bases and the J gene end by 4 bases; junction bases not matched to a gene: 12. The CDR3 DNA reads as TGTGCCAGCAGAAAAAGTTCTAGCGGACGTTACAATGAGCAGTTCTTC. Encoded protein: CASRKSSSGRYNEQFF.

V gene TRBV19 combines with J gene TRBJ2-6; D gene unclear. Germline assignment: CDR1 LNHDA and CDR2 SQIVND (reference sequence). CDR3 size: 16 residues. V was clipped by 5 bases and J by 0 bases, with 11 bases between them. The DNA for the CDR3 is TGTGCCAGTAGTTCGTTGAGGTCCTCTGGGGCCAACGTCCTGACTTTC. Amino acids: CASSSLRSSGANVLTF.

The chain couples TRBV18 to TRBJ2-7; 16 nucleotides match TRBD2. Losses at the gene ends were 1 base for V and 3 bases for J; bases not matched to a gene: 9. The CDR3 is made up of 19 amino acids. From germline, CDR1 is KGHSH and CDR2 LQKENI. The CDR3: CASSPRGLAGGIWGYEQYF. CDR3 in DNA: TGTGCCAGCTCACCACGGGGACTAGCGGGAGGGATATGGGGCTACGAGCAGTACTTC.

This clone was picked up a small number of times. The chain recombines TRBV7-8 with TRBJ2-7; TRBD2 might be the D (5 bases). V was trimmed by 5 bases and J by 2 bases, leaving 16 bases between them. The CDR3 is 15 residues long. CDR1 is SGHVS, CDR2 FQNEAQ, per germline. The CDR3 loop is CASSPLSGITYEQYF. The CDR3 DNA is TGTGCCAGCAGCCCCCTGTCCGGGATCACCTACGAGCAGTACTTC.

The chain has TRBV30 and TRBJ2-1; D is unclear. V lost 2 bases to trimming and J lost 1 base, with 12 bases between them. The germline V gene encodes CDR1 GTSNPN and CDR2 SVGIG (reference sequence). The CDR3 has 15 residues. CDR3 loop: CAWSPGIGSYNEQFF. The CDR3 DNA sequence: TGTGCCTGGAGTCCAGGTATTGGGTCCTACAATGAGCAGTTCTTC. Using reference TRBV30 and TRBJ2-1 for the parts outside the CDR3, the full variable domain is SQTIHQWPATLVQPVGSPLSLECTVEGTSNPNLYWYRQAAGRGLQLLFYSVGIGQISSEVPQNLSASRPQDRQFILSSKKLLLSDSGFYLCAWSPGIGSYNEQFFGPGTRLTVL.

There are a few counts of this clone. The rearrangement uses TRBV5-1 and TRBJ1-6; the D is unclear. V lost 0 bases and J lost 5, with 12 bases in between. CDR1 SGHRS and CDR2 YFSETQ come from the germline V gene. This CDR3 comprises 16 residues. The CDR3: CASSLGWTENNSPLHF. The DNA of the CDR3 is TGCGCCAGCAGCTTGGGATGGACGGAAAATAATTCACCCCTCCACTTT.

The chain uses TRBV12-3 or TRBV12-4 and TRBJ2-5; D gene ambiguous. The CDR3 totals 13 residues. V gave up 5 bases and J gave up 0 bases, with 7 bases separating them. CDR3 sequence reads: CASSHTYQETQYF. The CDR3 bases are TGTGCCAGCAGTCACACGTACCAAGAGACCCAGTACTTC.

The V gene is TRBV9, the J gene TRBJ2-7; 7 positions match TRBD1. V was pared by 0 bases and J by 4 bases, with 10 bases of the junction left unmatched. CDR3 length: 16 amino acids. Germline V gene data show CDR1 as SGDLS and CDR2 as YYNGEE. CDR3 nucleotides: TGTGCCAGCAGCGTAGAACCCGGGACAGTCGAGTACGAGCAGTACTTC. Protein product: CASSVEPGTVEYEQYF.

The rearrangement joins TRBV28 to TRBJ1-1, with 9 positions matching TRBD1. The CDR3 spans 14 residues. Per germline, CDR1 MDHEN and CDR2 SYDVKM. V lost 6 bases to trimming and J lost 4 bases; unmatched junction nucleotides: 6. Here the CDR3 DNA reads TGTGCCAGCAGGCGGGGGACAGGGCCCACTGAAGCTTTCTTT. As protein: CASRRGTGPTEAFF.

The chain recombines TRBV7-9 with TRBJ2-4; maybe TRBD2 (7 bases). The CDR3 runs to 13 residues. V was trimmed by 3 bases and J by 6 bases, leaving 9 bases between them. Germline CDR1 SEHNR, CDR2 FQNEAQ (reference sequence). The chain's CDR3 is CASSLGGPNIQYF. CDR3 nucleotides: TGTGCCAGCAGCTTGGGGGGGCCAAACATTCAGTACTTC.

The V call is TRBV11-1, the J call TRBJ2-2; possibly TRBD1 for D (6 bases). The CDR3 length is 14 residues. The germline CDR1 and CDR2 sequences are SGHAT and FQDESV (reference sequence). The ends were cut back, 4 bases at V and 2 bases at J, with 8 bases in the middle. Written as DNA, the CDR3 is TGTGCCAGCAGCTGGGGACACAACACCGGGGAGCTGTTTTTT. Protein sequence: CASSWGHNTGELFF.

The J gene is TRBJ1-6, the V gene TRBV4-3; D may be TRBD1 (6 bases). The germline CDR1 and CDR2 sequences are LGHNA and YSLEER. This CDR3 has 15 amino acids. V was pared by 4 bases and J by 7 bases, with 14 bases between. CDR3 loop: CASSRTTGANSPLHF. DNA for the CDR3: TGCGCCAGCAGCCGGACCACGGGGGCCAATTCACCCCTCCACTTT.

This clone was counted once. The CDR3 loop is CASSPRQGQYNEQFF. As DNA, the CDR3 is TGTGCCAGCAGTCCCCGACAGGGTCAATACAATGAGCAGTTCTTC. This chain links TRBV6-6 with TRBJ2-1; 7 nucleotides align to TRBD1. Germline CDR1 is MNHNY and CDR2 is SVGAGI (reference sequence). The V segment lost 5 bases and the J segment 4 bases; nucleotides outside the gene matches: 8. The CDR3 contains 15 residues.

The CDR3 spells CASSQDTFGTSGRGTGELFF. The DNA of the CDR3 is TGTGCCAGCAGCCAAGATACGTTCGGGACTAGCGGGAGGGGTACCGGGGAGCTGTTTTTT. The chain is built from TRBV3-1 (or the pseudogene TRBV3-2) and TRBJ2-2; 16 bases agree with TRBD2. Per germline, CDR1 LGHDT and CDR2 YNNKEL (reference sequence). The CDR3 consists of 20 residues. V dropped 0 bases and J dropped 5; count of bases not matched to a gene: 9.

The sample holds one count of this clone. The gene calls are TRBV7-2 and TRBJ2-7; 9 bases match TRBD2. The CDR3 covers 16 residues. CDR1 and CDR2 (germline): SGHTA, FQGNSA. With V trimmed by 0 bases and J by 6 bases, 9 bases remained unmatched. CDR3: CASSLASGRLLGEQYF. The CDR3 DNA follows: TGTGCCAGCAGCTTAGCGAGCGGGAGGCTACTGGGCGAGCAGTACTTC.

The chain couples TRBV9 to TRBJ2-7, with D tentatively TRBD1 (6 bases). The CDR3 runs to 19 residues. The germline V gene encodes CDR1 SGDLS and CDR2 YYNGEE. V was clipped by 0 bases and J by 2 bases, with 24 bases between them. The CDR3 sequence: CASSVVSPQYRAAPYEQYF. DNA for the CDR3: TGTGCCAGCAGCGTAGTATCCCCGCAATACAGGGCTGCCCCCTACGAGCAGTACTTC.

The chain recombines TRBV18 with TRBJ1-1, with D unclear. In germline, CDR1 is KGHSH, CDR2 LQKENI. This CDR3 spans 13 amino acids. Trimming removed 1 base at V and 1 base at J, with 4 bases between. The CDR3 sequence: CASSPQQNTEAFF. The CDR3 nucleotides are TGTGCCAGCTCACCACAACAGAACACTGAAGCTTTCTTT.

The chain recombines TRBV7-2 with TRBJ1-5; D is unclear. This CDR3 comprises 12 residues. V lost 5 bases to trimming and J lost 3 bases, with 5 bases between them. Germline V gene lookup returns CDR1 SGHTA and CDR2 FQGNSA. The CDR3 nucleotides read TGTGCCAGCAGCCTCTTCAATCAGCCCCAGCATTTT. Its protein product is CASSLFNQPQHF.

This CDR3 reads CSASPLSPLHF. CDR3 in DNA: TGCAGTGCTAGTCCACTTTCACCCCTCCACTTT. V is TRBV20-1 and J is TRBJ1-6; no clear D. Trimming cost V 3 bases and J 9 bases, with 6 bases left between them. Germline-derived CDR1 and CDR2 are DFQATT and SNEGSKA (reference sequence). This CDR3 spans 11 amino acids.

This clone showed up just once. J is TRBJ2-2 and V is TRBV4-2, with unresolved D. The germline V gene encodes CDR1 LGHNA and CDR2 YNFKEQ. V lost 4 bases and J lost 4, with 13 bases in between. This CDR3 has 15 residues. The CDR3 nucleotides read TGTGCCAGCAGCCTCTCGGTCTCTCCCACCGGGGAGCTGTTTTTT. Amino acid sequence: CASSLSVSPTGELFF.

This clone was seen a handful of times. The chain combines TRBV20-1 with TRBJ1-2, with 7 positions matching TRBD1. The V and J ends lost 3 bases and 0 bases, in that order; junction bases with no gene match: 4. In germline, CDR1 is DFQATT, CDR2 SNEGSKA (reference sequence). CDR3 size: 14 residues. The CDR3 coding sequence is TGCAGTGCTAGTAGCAGGGGGTCTAACTATGGCTACACCTTC. Translating it yields CSASSRGSNYGYTF.